This TCR beta chain is drawn from a study of T cell repertoires in cytomegalovirus infection. At the level of the study: CMV infection and matching HLA type were both indicated by public TCR beta signatures.

Per germline, CDR1 SGHTA and CDR2 FQGNSA. The CDR3 has 15 amino acids. The V and J ends lost 4 bases and 9 bases respectively, with 19 bases between them. General study findings and limits: HLA-C-restricted TCR beta clonotypes specific for CMV led the ex vivo response. Public TCR beta family frequency separated CMV-and-HLA carriers, including in an independent cohort.

Concerning this clonotype: Its target is unknown.

From the reads, TCRdb called clonotypes with MiXCR, one entry per CDR3 protein. The table shows under 150,000 distinct CDR3 sequences, with approximately 24% occurring only once. V gene TRBV7-2 combines with J gene TRBJ2-1, with D perhaps TRBD2 (6 bases). This clonotype originated in a human donor in good health (CMV status not recorded). Some clones in this sample may be carry-over from other donors' samples. Sequencing input: PBMCs, sequenced either directly or after in vitro stimulation (not recorded which). CDR3 amino acids: CASSSLGPLAFEQFF. The CDR3 DNA is TGTGCCAGCAGCTCCCTCGGGCCACTAGCATTTGAGCAGTTCTTC. Supplemented by reference TRBV7-2 and TRBJ2-1, the full variable domain reads GAGVSQSPSNKVTEKGKDVELRCDPISGHTALYWYRQSLGQGLEFLIYFQGNSAPDKSGLPSDRFSAERTGGSVSTLTIQRTQQEDSAVYLCASSSLGPLAFEQFFGPGTRLTVL.